This is a list of T cell receptor beta chains from one sample in a study of shared clonotypes between healthy human individuals. This table comes from immunoSEQ multiplex PCR, and its TCRdb copy is limited to in-frame clones, with some not included. The sample records roughly 720,000 clones, about 90% being singletons. Sequenced sample: memory CD8+ T cells from PBMCs. Receptor source: a man between 18 and 29 years old in good health. Some clones in this sample may be carry-over from other donors' samples. Both conserved end residues are trimmed from each CDR3.

cdr3_aa | j_call | cdr3_length | v_call
ASSEHRHSNEQF | TRBJ2-1 | 12 | TRBV10-2
SVEAKGLNYGYT | TRBJ1-2 | 12 | TRBV29-1
ASSSGPGGESGELF | TRBJ2-2 | 14 | TRBV4-3
ASSRGGVEPQPQH | TRBJ1-5 | 13 | TRBV6-1
ASSVARETLNTGELF | TRBJ2-2 | 15 | TRBV9
SVSLEGANVLT | TRBJ2-6 | 11 | TRBV29-1
ASSFRGLSNDGYT | TRBJ1-2 | 13 | TRBV28
ASSLPATSGGAF | TRBJ1-1 | 12 | TRBV4-1
AISPGHFTDTQY | TRBJ2-3 | 12 | TRBV10-3
AWSATSPTDTQY | TRBJ2-3 | 12 | TRBV30
ASSPGRSSYEQY | TRBJ2-7 | 12 | TRBV19
ASSTDRPNTEAF | TRBJ1-1 | 12 | TRBV27
ASSRPLSGASYNEQF | TRBJ2-1 | 15 | TRBV28
ASSIAGNPLGEQY | TRBJ2-7 | 13 | TRBV19
ASSFHTGGFGYT | TRBJ1-2 | 12 | TRBV6-5
ASSLIQGNEQY | TRBJ2-7 | 11 | TRBV27
ASRGLGYNEQF | TRBJ2-1 | 11 | TRBV14
ASSVVLPGKHGGYT | TRBJ1-2 | 14 | TRBV9
ASSPSRDRLHGYT | TRBJ1-2 | 13 | TRBV7-6
ASSLWTGSTEAF | TRBJ1-1 | 12 | TRBV5-1
ASSFGGTNYGYT | TRBJ1-2 | 12 | TRBV27
ASSMGLAGGSYEQY | TRBJ2-7 | 14 | TRBV5-1
ASRDSPNTGELF | TRBJ2-2 | 12 | TRBV25-1
ASSETGSSYEQY | TRBJ2-7 | 12 | TRBV28
ASSGAGELF | TRBJ2-2 | 9 | TRBV7-9
ASSWGTGLYEQY | TRBJ2-7 | 12 | TRBV5-1
ASSLVFVQGLSYEQY | TRBJ2-7 | 15 | TRBV27
ASSVPGVGAEAF | TRBJ1-1 | 12 | TRBV11-2
ASSSGLADYEQY | TRBJ2-7 | 12 | TRBV5-6
ASSWTGGRTVNTIY | TRBJ1-3 | 14 | TRBV7-9
ASSEGLAADEQF | TRBJ2-1 | 12 | TRBV6-1
ASAMWREWTEAF | TRBJ1-1 | 12 | TRBV6-5
ASGVPIGTTPSNTGELF | TRBJ2-2 | 17 | TRBV7-9
AISEFPSQETQY | TRBJ2-5 | 12 | TRBV10-3
ASSLGPTVYTEAF | TRBJ1-1 | 13 | TRBV5-6
ASSSREGAGSYEQY | TRBJ2-7 | 14 | TRBV7-9
ATLGAVNEQY | TRBJ2-7 | 10 | TRBV6-6
ATAGQVRGTQY | TRBJ2-5 | 11 | TRBV19
ASSLGAAGNTIY | TRBJ1-3 | 12 | TRBV5-6
ASSPDRSYEQY | TRBJ2-7 | 11 | TRBV5-4
ASSSLAEDDTGELF | TRBJ2-2 | 14 | TRBV5-4
ASSESLSGRNSGNTIY | TRBJ1-3 | 16 | TRBV6-1
ASSIGYRGPYEQY | TRBJ2-7 | 13 | TRBV19
ASSLGASLTGELF | TRBJ2-2 | 13 | TRBV7-9
ASSLAGENTEAF | TRBJ1-1 | 12 | TRBV5-1
SVNPLDRGNGYT | TRBJ1-2 | 12 | TRBV29-1
SVEERAQETQY | TRBJ2-5 | 11 | TRBV29-1